These 7 T cell receptor gamma chains originate from one sample sequenced in a study of γδ T cells in repeated Plasmodium falciparum infection. TCRdb reprocessed the multiplex PCR reads through CATT. The profile shows more than 12,000 gamma-chain clones, 1.6% of them singletons. Bulk repertoires came from Vgamma9/Vdelta2+ or Vdelta2-negative gammadelta T cells flow-sorted from PBMC. Sequencing input: gamma-delta T cells from blood. These receptors were collected from a pool of human donors (malaria-infected and uninfected, not separated).

Ten or more counts support this clone. The protein in TCRdb stems from a much larger clone and differs at residue 4 from this DNA's translation, likely a read error; here the protein is translated from the DNA. This sequence joins TRGV9 and TRGJ1 or TRGJ2. The CDR3 runs 13 residues. CDR1 and CDR2 (germline): GITISATS, ISYDGTV (reference sequence). The DNA of the CDR3 is TGTGCCTTGCGGGAGGCCCCTTATTATAAGAAACTCTTT. Protein: CALREAPYYKKLF.

About this clone: A far larger clone differs by one base, so this is likely a read error. The DNA is left out, because the CDR3 cannot be placed on it with certainty; the CDR3 is given as TCRdb lists it. Other DNA variants within this sample encode the same CDR3. With the J gene uncalled, the V gene is TRGV9. The CDR3 numbers 30 amino acids, ends counted. The germline gives CDR1 GITISATS, CDR2 ISYDGTV (reference sequence). CDR3 residues: CALWEAEIRNSLAVEQHWLSQVSIGRIQHF.

This clone has at least ten counts. A read error likely explains why the TCRdb protein, taken from a much larger clone, differs from this DNA's translation at residue 11; the protein shown is translated from the DNA. This chain connects TRGV9 to TRGJP. Germline matching of the DNA provided the J gene here, since TCRdb leaves it blank. Germline V gives CDR1 GITISATS, CDR2 ISYDGTV (reference sequence). The CDR3 contains 15 residues. CDR3 in amino acids: CALWEVKLGKRIKVF. CDR3 DNA: TGTGCCTTGTGGGAGGTAAAGTTGGGCAAAAGAATCAAGGTATTT.

As concerns this clone: A read error is the likely source, as a far larger clone sits one nucleotide away. No DNA is shown, since the ends of the CDR3 on it are uncertain; the CDR3 is the one TCRdb lists. TRGV9 is the V gene, and the J gene was not called. The CDR3 is 30 amino acids in total, end residues counted. The germline CDR1 and CDR2 sequences are GITISATS and ISYDGTV (reference sequence). The CDR3: CALWEAEIRNSLAVEQHWLSQVSIGRIQHF.

This clone has a count of ten or more. The mismatch at residue 9 between this DNA's translation and the TCRdb protein of a much larger clone likely reflects a read error; the protein shown is translated from the DNA. The rearrangement uses TRGV9 and TRGJ1 or TRGJ2. Matching the DNA to germline supplied the J gene, which TCRdb does not give. Looked up from germline, CDR1 is GITISATS and CDR2 is ISYDGTV (reference sequence). CDR3 size: 14 residues. CDR3 bases: TGTGCCTTGTGGGGCGATTCGAATTGTTATAAGAAACTCTTT. It translates to CALWGDSNCYKKLF.

This clone has at least ten counts. The TCRdb protein, from a much larger clone, departs from this DNA's translation at residue 8, likely by read error; the protein shown derives from the DNA. Written as DNA, the CDR3 is TGTGCCTTGTGGGAGGTGCCTGCCCGATATTATAAGAAACTCTTT. Protein product: CALWEVPARYYKKLF. The genes are TRGV9 and TRGJ1 or TRGJ2. TCRdb gives no J gene; it was assigned here by matching the DNA to germline. Germline CDR1 is GITISATS and CDR2 is ISYDGTV (reference sequence). With V trimmed by 0 bases and J by 4 bases, 9 bases remained unmatched. There are 15 residues in the CDR3.

In this sample, this clone turned up many times. TCRdb lists the protein of a much larger clone for this DNA, which differs at residue 6, so this is likely a read error; the protein given here is translated from the DNA itself. V gene TRGV4 combines with J gene TRGJ1 or TRGJ2. TCRdb is silent on the J gene; assignment here came from matching the DNA to germline. V shed 2 bases, J shed 2 bases, and the junction held 9 bases outside the gene matches. The CDR3 sequence is 15 residues long. Germline-derived CDR1 and CDR2 are EGSTGY and YDSYTSSV. CDR3 region: CATWDVPAYYYKKLF. The CDR3 nucleotides are TGTGCCACCTGGGATGTGCCCGCGTATTATTATAAGAAACTCTTT.